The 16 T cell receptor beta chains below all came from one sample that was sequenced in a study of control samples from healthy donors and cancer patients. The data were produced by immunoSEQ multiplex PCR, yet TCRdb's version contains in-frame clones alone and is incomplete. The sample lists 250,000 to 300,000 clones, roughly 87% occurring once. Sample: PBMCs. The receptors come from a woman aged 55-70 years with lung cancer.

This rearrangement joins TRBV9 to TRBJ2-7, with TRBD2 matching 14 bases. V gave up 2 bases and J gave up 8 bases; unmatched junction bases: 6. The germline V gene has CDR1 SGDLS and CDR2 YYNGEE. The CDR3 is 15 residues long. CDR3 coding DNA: TGTGCCAGCAGCGTGGGGACTAGCGGGGGATTACAGCAGTACTTC. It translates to CASSVGTSGGLQQYF.

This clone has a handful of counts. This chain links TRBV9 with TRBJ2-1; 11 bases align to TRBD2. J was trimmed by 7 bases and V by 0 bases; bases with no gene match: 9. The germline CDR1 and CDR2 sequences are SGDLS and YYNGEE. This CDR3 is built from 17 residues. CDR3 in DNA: TGTGCCAGCAGCGTAGCGCTGGGACTAGCGGAAGGGAATGAGCAGTTCTTC. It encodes CASSVALGLAEGNEQFF.

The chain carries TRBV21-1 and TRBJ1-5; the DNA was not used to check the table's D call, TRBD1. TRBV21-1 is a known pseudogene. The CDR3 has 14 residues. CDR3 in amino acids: CASNPGQELRPQHF. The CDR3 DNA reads TGTGCCAGCAACCCGGGACAGGAGCTTCGGCCCCAGCATTTT.

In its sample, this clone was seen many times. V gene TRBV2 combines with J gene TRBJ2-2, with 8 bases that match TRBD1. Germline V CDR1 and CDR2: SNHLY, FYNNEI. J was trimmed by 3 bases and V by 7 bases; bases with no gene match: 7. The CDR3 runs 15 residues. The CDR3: CASNQGQVYTGELFF. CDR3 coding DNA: TGTGCCAGCAATCAGGGACAGGTCTACACCGGGGAGCTGTTTTTT.

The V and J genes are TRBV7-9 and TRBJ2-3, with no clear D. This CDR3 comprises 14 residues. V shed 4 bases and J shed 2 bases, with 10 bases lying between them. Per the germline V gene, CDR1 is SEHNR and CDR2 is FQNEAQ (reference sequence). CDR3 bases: TGTGCCAGCAGCTCCGAGGTCTTCACAGATACGCAGTATTTT. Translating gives CASSSEVFTDTQYF.

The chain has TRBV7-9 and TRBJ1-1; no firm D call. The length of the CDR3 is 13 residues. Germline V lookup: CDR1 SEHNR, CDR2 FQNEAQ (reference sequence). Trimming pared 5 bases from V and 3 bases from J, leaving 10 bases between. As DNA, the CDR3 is TGTGCCAGCAGCCAAATTCTCTACACTGAAGCTTTCTTT. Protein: CASSQILYTEAFF. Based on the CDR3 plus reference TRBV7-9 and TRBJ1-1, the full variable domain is DTGVSQNPRHKITKRGQNVTFRCDPISEHNRLYWYRQTLGQGPEFLTYFQNEAQLEKSRLLSDRFSAERPKGSFSTLEIQRTEQGDSAMYLCASSQILYTEAFFGQGTRLTVV.

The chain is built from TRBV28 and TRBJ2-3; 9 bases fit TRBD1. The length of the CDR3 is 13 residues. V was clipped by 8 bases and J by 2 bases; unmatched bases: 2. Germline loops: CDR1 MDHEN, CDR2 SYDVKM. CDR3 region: CASRDRDTDTQYF. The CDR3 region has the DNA TGTGCCAGCCGGGACAGGGACACAGATACGCAGTATTTT.

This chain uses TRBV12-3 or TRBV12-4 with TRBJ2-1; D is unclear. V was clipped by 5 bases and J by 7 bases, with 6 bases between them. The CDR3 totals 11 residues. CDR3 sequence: CASSPLNEQFF. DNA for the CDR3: TGTGCCAGCAGTCCCCTTAATGAGCAGTTCTTC.

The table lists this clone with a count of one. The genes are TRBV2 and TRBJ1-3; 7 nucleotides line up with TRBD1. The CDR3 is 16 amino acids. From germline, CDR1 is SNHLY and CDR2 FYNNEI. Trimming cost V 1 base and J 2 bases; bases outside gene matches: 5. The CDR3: CASSEEGAWTGNTIYF. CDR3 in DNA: TGTGCCAGCAGTGAAGAGGGGGCGTGGACTGGAAACACCATATATTTT.

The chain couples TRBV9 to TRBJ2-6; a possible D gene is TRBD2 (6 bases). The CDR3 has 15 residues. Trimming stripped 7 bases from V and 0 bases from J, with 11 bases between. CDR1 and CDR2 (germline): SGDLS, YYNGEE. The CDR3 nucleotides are TGTGCCAGCGCCGTGGAGGGCTCTGGGGCCAACGTCCTGACTTTC. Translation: CASAVEGSGANVLTF.

CDR3 nucleotides: TGTGCCAGCAGCCCCGGGGGCGCCGTTAGCACAGATACGCAGTATTTT. This codes for CASSPGGAVSTDTQYF. This rearrangement joins TRBV7-2 to TRBJ2-3; the D call may be TRBD1 or TRBD2 (6 bases each). CDR1 and CDR2 from the germline V gene are SGHTA and FQGNSA. The CDR3 extends over 16 amino acids. V shed 5 bases and J shed 0 bases, with 15 bases lying between them.

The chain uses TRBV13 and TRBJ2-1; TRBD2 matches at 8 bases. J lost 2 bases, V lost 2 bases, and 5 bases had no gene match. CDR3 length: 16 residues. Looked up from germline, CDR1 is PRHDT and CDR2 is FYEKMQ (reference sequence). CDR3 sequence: CASSLYLAGPYNEQFF. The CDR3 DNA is TGTGCCAGCAGCTTATATCTAGCGGGCCCCTACAATGAGCAGTTCTTC.

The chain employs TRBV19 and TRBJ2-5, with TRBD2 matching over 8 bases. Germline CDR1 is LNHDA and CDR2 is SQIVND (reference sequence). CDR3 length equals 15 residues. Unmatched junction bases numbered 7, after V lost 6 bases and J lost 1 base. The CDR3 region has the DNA TGTGCCAGTAGGCTGGGTAGCGGGATCCAAGAGACCCAGTACTTC. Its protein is CASRLGSGIQETQYF.

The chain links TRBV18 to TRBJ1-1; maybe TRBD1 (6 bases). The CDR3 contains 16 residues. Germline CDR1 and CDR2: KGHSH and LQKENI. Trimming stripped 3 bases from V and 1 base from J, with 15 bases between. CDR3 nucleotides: TGTGCCAGCTCACCCAGGGCCTCAGGGGAGAACACTGAAGCTTTCTTT. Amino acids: CASSPRASGENTEAFF.

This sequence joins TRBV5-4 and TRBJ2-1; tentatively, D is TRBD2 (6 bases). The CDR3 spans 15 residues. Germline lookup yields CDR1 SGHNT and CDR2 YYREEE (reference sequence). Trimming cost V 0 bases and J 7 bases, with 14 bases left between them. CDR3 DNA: TGTGCCAGCAGCTTGGACGGGCGGGGAGCTAATGAGCAGTTCTTC. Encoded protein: CASSLDGRGANEQFF.

CDR3 amino acids: CASSLWYVTSANTYEQYF. In DNA form, the CDR3 reads TGCGCCAGCAGCTTGTGGTATGTGACATCAGCGAATACCTACGAGCAGTACTTC. The V and J genes are TRBV5-1 and TRBJ2-7; unclear D gene. Germline CDR1 reads SGHRS; CDR2 reads YFSETQ. V lost 1 base, J lost 2 bases, and 22 bases lay in between. The CDR3 covers 18 residues.